The following is a T cell receptor beta chain sequence with its context. Unique molecular identifiers were incorporated during preparation of the TCRbeta library. MiXCR, applied by TCRdb to the PCR reads, yields one record per CDR3 protein. The table records roughly 670,000 distinct CDR3 sequences, around 13% of them present only once. The CDR3 consists of 11 residues. V shed 8 bases, J shed 7 bases, and the junction held 5 bases outside the gene matches. Germline V gene lookup returns CDR1 WNHNN and CDR2 SYGVQD (reference sequence). This sample is part of a study of T-cell reconstitution after alpha-beta-depleted transplantation in children.

The sequenced sample was PBMCs, obtained before TCRalphabeta/CD19-depleted stem cell transplant. This sequence was found in a girl aged 2 to 10 with congenital amegakaryocytic thrombocytopenia, due to receive a stem cell transplant. V is TRBV10-1 and J is TRBJ2-7; 7 nucleotides line up with TRBD1. The CDR3 DNA follows: TGCGCCAGCCAGGGGACAGCGGAGCAGTACTTC. Its translation: CASQGTAEQYF.